The 19 T cell receptor beta chains presented below share a single source sample, sequenced in a study of shared clonotypes between healthy human individuals. Sequenced by immunoSEQ multiplex PCR; TCRdb stores in-frame clones only, minus some. In the table there are around 1.5 million clones, around 98% of which are singletons. Source material: naive CD4+ T cells sorted from blood. Subset of the sample: CD45RA+ positively selected. Source of these receptors: a man aged 30-40 years in good health.

The CDR3 DNA follows: TGCGCCAGCAGCTTGACGGGGCGGTCCACAGATACGCAGTATTTT. Translated, it gives CASSLTGRSTDTQYF. The chain joins TRBV5-1 to TRBJ2-3, with D perhaps TRBD1 or TRBD2 (5 bases each). Between the trimmed V and J ends, which lost 1 base and 2 bases, there was a span of 11 bases. The germline gives CDR1 SGHRS, CDR2 YFSETQ. CDR3 length: 15 amino acids.

The chain recombines TRBV4-1 with TRBJ1-4; 8 bases agree with TRBD1. The CDR3 spans 16 residues. Germline values: CDR1 MGHRA, CDR2 YSYEKL. V gave up 1 base and J gave up 5 bases; unmatched junction bases: 6. This chain's CDR3 is CASSQGSGTGNEKLFF. DNA for the CDR3: TGCGCCAGCAGCCAAGGAAGCGGGACAGGAAATGAAAAACTGTTTTTT.

The rearrangement uses TRBV28 and TRBJ2-2, with D possibly TRBD2 on 5 matching bases. Germline CDR1 is MDHEN and CDR2 is SYDVKM. This CDR3 comprises 13 residues. The ends were cut back, 2 bases at V and 4 bases at J, with 5 bases in the middle. The CDR3 is CASSLRGTGELFF. The CDR3 nucleotides are TGTGCCAGCAGTTTACGGGGCACCGGGGAGCTGTTTTTT.

The CDR3 nucleotides read TGTGCCAGCAGCTTACAGCCAGGGGGTTACGAGCAGTACTTC. This encodes CASSLQPGGYEQYF. V and J are TRBV7-3 and TRBJ2-7; TRBD1 matches 7 bases. CDR3 length: 14 amino acids. Germline CDR1 reads SGHTA; CDR2 reads FQGTGA. The ends lost 2 bases at V and 4 bases at J; junction bases unmatched: 5.

This sequence joins TRBV18 and TRBJ2-3; no firm D call. V was clipped by 5 bases and J by 2 bases, with 8 bases between them. CDR1 is KGHSH and CDR2 is LQKENI in the germline V gene. This CDR3 is built from 13 residues. As DNA, the CDR3 is TGTGCCAGCTCATTTGGGTACACAGATACGCAGTATTTT. Protein product: CASSFGYTDTQYF.

This chain uses TRBV18 with TRBJ2-3, with 8 bases lining up with TRBD1. The CDR3 is made up of 14 amino acids. Losses at the gene ends were 5 bases for V and 3 bases for J; bases not matched to a gene: 4. In germline, CDR1 is KGHSH, CDR2 LQKENI. CDR3 in amino acids: CASSSTGGTDTQYF. The CDR3 nucleotides read TGTGCCAGCTCATCAACAGGGGGAACAGATACGCAGTATTTT.

The chain links TRBV9 to TRBJ1-1; D call uncertain. CDR3 length equals 14 residues. The germline CDR1 and CDR2 sequences are SGDLS and YYNGEE. Trimming took 6 bases from V and 8 from J, leaving 20 bases between them. The CDR3, as DNA: TGTGCCAGCACCCCATCGGCCGAGAGAGGCGAAGCTTTCTTT. This sequence encodes CASTPSAERGEAFF.

V is TRBV11-3 and J is TRBJ2-3; no firm D call. In germline, CDR1 is SGHNT, CDR2 YENEEA. Deletions cut 5 bases from V and 0 bases from J, with 3 bases between. The CDR3 sequence is 12 residues long. The DNA of the CDR3 is TGTGCCAGCAGCGGAAGCACAGATACGCAGTATTTT. Its translation: CASSGSTDTQYF.

This clone was detected once. This chain joins TRBV19 and TRBJ1-5; TRBD1 agrees at 8 bases. This CDR3 comprises 16 residues. The ends lost 4 bases at V and 1 base at J; junction bases unmatched: 6. CDR1 is LNHDA and CDR2 is SQIVND in the germline V gene (reference sequence). The DNA for the CDR3 is TGTGCCAGTAGTAACTACAGGGGGGTAAGCAATCAGCCCCAGCATTTT. As protein: CASSNYRGVSNQPQHF.

This chain connects TRBV9 to TRBJ2-1; D might be TRBD1 or TRBD2, each matching 5 bases. The CDR3 consists of 18 residues. Trimming cost V 3 bases and J 7 bases, with 26 bases left between them. Germline CDR1 is SGDLS and CDR2 is YYNGEE. CDR3 coding DNA: TGTGCCAGCAGCGCCCAGATTGGGACCAGCCCACCAATGAATGAGCAGTTCTTC. The encoded protein is CASSAQIGTSPPMNEQFF.

This sequence joins TRBV29-1 and TRBJ1-1; TRBD1 might be the D (5 bases). Germline assignment: CDR1 SQVTM and CDR2 ANQGSEA. V was trimmed by 6 bases and J by 3 bases, leaving 20 bases between them. The CDR3 totals 15 residues. Written as DNA, the CDR3 is TGCAGCGTGAGCTGGAGGGGTAGAGGAGACACTGAAGCTTTCTTT. Its translation is CSVSWRGRGDTEAFF.

The chain employs TRBV29-1 and TRBJ2-1; 7 bases match TRBD2. The CDR3 totals 12 residues. The V gene end was trimmed by 4 bases and the J gene end by 7 bases; junction bases not matched to a gene: 4. The germline gives CDR1 SQVTM, CDR2 ANQGSEA. CDR3 loop: CSVGWEGNEQFF. In DNA, the CDR3 is TGCAGCGTTGGGTGGGAGGGAAATGAGCAGTTCTTC.

The chain uses TRBV19 and TRBJ1-3; 8 bases line up with TRBD1. The junction had 6 bases not matched to a gene; V was cut back by 7 bases and J by 4 bases. The CDR3 spans 14 residues. From germline, CDR1 is LNHDA and CDR2 SQIVND (reference sequence). The CDR3, as DNA: TGTGCCAGTAAAGGTACAGGGGGGGGAAACACCATATATTTT. It specifies CASKGTGGGNTIYF.

V is TRBV19 and J is TRBJ2-2; no clear D gene. Germline CDR1 reads LNHDA; CDR2 reads SQIVND (reference sequence). Trimming took 1 base from V and 5 from J, leaving 8 bases between them. The CDR3 has 14 residues. This CDR3 is CASSIVYETGELFF. The CDR3 bases are TGTGCCAGTAGTATAGTTTACGAGACCGGGGAGCTGTTTTTT.

This clone appeared a single time. The chain employs TRBV10-3 and TRBJ2-3; 7 positions match TRBD2. The V segment lost 10 bases and the J segment 4 bases; nucleotides outside the gene matches: 17. In germline, CDR1 is ENHRY, CDR2 SYGVKD. The CDR3 contains 16 residues. The CDR3 DNA follows: TGTGCCACCCGGGCGGTAGGCGGGAGAGGTCCAGATACGCAGTATTTT. It encodes CATRAVGGRGPDTQYF.

V usage is TRBV14 and J usage is TRBJ2-5; D may be TRBD1 (5 bases). CDR1 is SGHDN and CDR2 is FVKESK in the germline V gene. V dropped 0 bases and J dropped 2 bases, with 10 bases sitting between them. The CDR3 spans 15 residues. The CDR3 here is CASSQDIRAQETQYF. The CDR3, as DNA: TGTGCCAGCAGCCAAGATATCAGGGCGCAAGAGACCCAGTACTTC. Looking up the rest from reference TRBV14 and TRBJ2-5 gives the full variable domain: EAGVTQFPSHSVIEKGQTVTLRCDPISGHDNLYWYRRVMGKEIKFLLHFVKESKQDESGMPNNRFLAERTGGTYSTLKVQPAELEDSGVYFCASSQDIRAQETQYFGPGTRLLVL.

The rearrangement joins TRBV11-3 to TRBJ2-1; the D gene is possibly TRBD1 (6 bases). Trimming left V 5 bases short and J 5 bases short, with 10 bases between. Germline-derived CDR1 and CDR2 are SGHNT and YENEEA. The CDR3 runs to 13 residues. CDR3 amino acids: CASSRDTHNEQFF. The CDR3 DNA is TGTGCCAGCAGCCGGGACACCCACAATGAGCAGTTCTTC. The entire variable domain, with the rest obtained from reference TRBV11-3 and TRBJ2-1, is as follows: EAGVVQSPRYKIIEKKQPVAFWCNPISGHNTLYWYLQNLGQGPELLIRYENEEAVDDSQLPKDRFSAERLKGVDSTLKIQPAELGDSAVYLCASSRDTHNEQFFGPGTRLTVL.

The V gene is TRBV6-5, the J gene TRBJ2-1; D might be TRBD2 (5 bases). Germline assignment: CDR1 MNHEY and CDR2 SVGAGI. Trimming stripped 0 bases from V and 8 bases from J, with 11 bases between. The CDR3 length is 14 residues. The CDR3 sequence: CASSYSRVLDEQFF. For the CDR3, the DNA is TGTGCCAGCAGTTACTCGCGGGTGCTCGATGAGCAGTTCTTC.

This clone appeared once. The V gene is TRBV7-2, the J gene TRBJ1-4; D perhaps matches TRBD1 (5 bases). CDR3 size: 15 residues. V was shortened by 6 bases and J by 2 bases, with 13 bases between the two germline ends. Germline V CDR1 and CDR2: SGHTA, FQGNSA. Here the CDR3 DNA reads TGTGCCAGCAGTCCCGACAGTGCGACTAATGAAAAACTGTTTTTT. It is translated as CASSPDSATNEKLFF.